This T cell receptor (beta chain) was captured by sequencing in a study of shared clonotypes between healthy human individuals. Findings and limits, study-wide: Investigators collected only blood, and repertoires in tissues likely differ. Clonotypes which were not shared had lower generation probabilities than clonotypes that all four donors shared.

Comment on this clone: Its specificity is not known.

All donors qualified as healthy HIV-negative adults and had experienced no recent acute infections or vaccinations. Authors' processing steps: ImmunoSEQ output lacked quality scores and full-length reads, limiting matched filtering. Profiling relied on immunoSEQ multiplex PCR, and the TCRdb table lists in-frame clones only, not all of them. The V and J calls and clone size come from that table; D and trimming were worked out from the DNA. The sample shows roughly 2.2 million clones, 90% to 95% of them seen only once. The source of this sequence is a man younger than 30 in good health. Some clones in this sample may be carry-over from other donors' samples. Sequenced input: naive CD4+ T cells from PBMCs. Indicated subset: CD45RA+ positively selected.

This chain's CDR3 is CASTTSGRTYNEQFF. The CDR3 bases are TGTGCCAGCACGACTAGCGGGAGGACGTACAATGAGCAGTTCTTC. V gene TRBV18 combines with J gene TRBJ2-1, with 13 bases aligning to TRBD2. V lost 8 bases, J lost 4 bases, and 5 bases stayed unmatched. This CDR3 region has 15 residues. Germline loops: CDR1 KGHSH, CDR2 LQKENI.